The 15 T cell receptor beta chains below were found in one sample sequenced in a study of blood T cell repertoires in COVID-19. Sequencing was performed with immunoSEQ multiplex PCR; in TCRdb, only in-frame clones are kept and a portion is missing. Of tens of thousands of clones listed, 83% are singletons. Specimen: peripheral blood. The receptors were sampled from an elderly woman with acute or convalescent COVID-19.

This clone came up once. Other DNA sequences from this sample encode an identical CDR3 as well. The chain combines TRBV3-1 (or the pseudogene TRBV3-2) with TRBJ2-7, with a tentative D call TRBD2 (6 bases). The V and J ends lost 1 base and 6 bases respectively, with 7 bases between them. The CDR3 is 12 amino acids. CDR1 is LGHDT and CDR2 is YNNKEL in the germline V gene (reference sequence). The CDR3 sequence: CASSQGGGEQYF. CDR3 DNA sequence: TGTGCCAGCAGCCAAGGGGGAGGCGAGCAGTACTTC.

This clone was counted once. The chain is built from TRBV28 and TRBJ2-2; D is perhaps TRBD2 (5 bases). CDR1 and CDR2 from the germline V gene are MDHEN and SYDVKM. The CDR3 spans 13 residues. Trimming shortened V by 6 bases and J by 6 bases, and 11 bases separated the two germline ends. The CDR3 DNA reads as TGTGCCAGCAGCTCGCCGGGGTCCGGGGAGCTGTTTTTT. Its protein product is CASSSPGSGELFF.

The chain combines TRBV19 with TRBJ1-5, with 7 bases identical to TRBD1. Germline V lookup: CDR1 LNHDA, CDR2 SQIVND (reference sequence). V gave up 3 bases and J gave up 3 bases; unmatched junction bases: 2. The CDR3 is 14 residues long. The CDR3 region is CASSMGQPNQPQHF. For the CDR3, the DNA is TGTGCCAGTAGTATGGGACAGCCCAATCAGCCCCAGCATTTT.

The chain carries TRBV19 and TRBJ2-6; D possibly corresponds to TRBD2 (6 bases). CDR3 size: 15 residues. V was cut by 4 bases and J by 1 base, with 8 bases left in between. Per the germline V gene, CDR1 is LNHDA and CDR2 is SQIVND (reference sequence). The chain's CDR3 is CASSRGRSGANVLTF. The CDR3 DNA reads TGTGCCAGTAGTAGGGGGAGGTCTGGGGCCAACGTCCTGACTTTC.

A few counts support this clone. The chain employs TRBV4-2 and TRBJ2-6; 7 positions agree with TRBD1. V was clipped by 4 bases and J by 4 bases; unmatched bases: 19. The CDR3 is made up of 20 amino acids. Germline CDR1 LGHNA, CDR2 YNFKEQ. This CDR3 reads CASSLQGPRDRFIGANVLTF. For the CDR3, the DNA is TGTGCCAGCAGCCTTCAAGGGCCCCGGGACAGATTCATCGGGGCCAACGTCCTGACTTTC.

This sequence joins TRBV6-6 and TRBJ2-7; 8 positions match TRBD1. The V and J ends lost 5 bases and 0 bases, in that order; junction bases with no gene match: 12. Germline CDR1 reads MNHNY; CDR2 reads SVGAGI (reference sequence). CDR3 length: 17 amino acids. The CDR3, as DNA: TGTGCCAGCAGTCCAGATGTAGGGACAGGCAACTCCTACGAGCAGTACTTC. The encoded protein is CASSPDVGTGNSYEQYF.

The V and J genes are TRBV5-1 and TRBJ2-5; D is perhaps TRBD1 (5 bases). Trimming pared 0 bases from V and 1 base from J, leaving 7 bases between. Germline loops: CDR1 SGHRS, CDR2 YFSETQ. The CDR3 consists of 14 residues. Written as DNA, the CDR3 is TGCGCCAGCAGCTTGGGGACACCCCAAGAGACCCAGTACTTC. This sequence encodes CASSLGTPQETQYF.

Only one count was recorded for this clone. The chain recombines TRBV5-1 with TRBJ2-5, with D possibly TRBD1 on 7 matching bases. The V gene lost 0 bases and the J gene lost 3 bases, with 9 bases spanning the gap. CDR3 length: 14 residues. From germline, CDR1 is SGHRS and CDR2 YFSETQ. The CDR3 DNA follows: TGCGCCAGCAGCTTGGGCAGGGGGGAAGAGACCCAGTACTTC. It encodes CASSLGRGEETQYF.

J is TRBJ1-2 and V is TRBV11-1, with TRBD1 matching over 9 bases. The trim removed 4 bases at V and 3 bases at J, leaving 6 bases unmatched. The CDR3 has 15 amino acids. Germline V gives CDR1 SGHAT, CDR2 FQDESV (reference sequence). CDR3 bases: TGTGCCAGCAGCTCTACAGGGGGCGCAGACTATGGCTACACCTTC. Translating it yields CASSSTGGADYGYTF.

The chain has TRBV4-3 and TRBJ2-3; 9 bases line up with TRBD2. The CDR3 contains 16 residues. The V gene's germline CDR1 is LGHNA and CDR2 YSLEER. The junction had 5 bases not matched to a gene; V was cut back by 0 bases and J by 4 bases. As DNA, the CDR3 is TGCGCCAGCAGCCAAGAATATAGCGGGAGCGCAGATACGCAGTATTTT. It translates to CASSQEYSGSADTQYF.

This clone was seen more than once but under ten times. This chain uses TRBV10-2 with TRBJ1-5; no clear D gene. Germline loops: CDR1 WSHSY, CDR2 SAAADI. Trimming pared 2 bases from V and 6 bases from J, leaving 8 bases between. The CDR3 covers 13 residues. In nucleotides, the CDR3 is TGCGCCAGCAGTGAGCAGTCATCTCAGCCCCAGCATTTT. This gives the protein CASSEQSSQPQHF.

CDR3 nucleotide sequence: TGTGCCAGCTCACCAGGACAGGGTCAGGACCAGCCCCAGCATTTT. Protein sequence: CASSPGQGQDQPQHF. The chain uses TRBV18 and TRBJ1-5, with TRBD1 matching over 8 bases. The ends lost 2 bases at V and 7 bases at J; junction bases unmatched: 7. Germline assignment: CDR1 KGHSH and CDR2 LQKENI. The CDR3 length is 15 residues.

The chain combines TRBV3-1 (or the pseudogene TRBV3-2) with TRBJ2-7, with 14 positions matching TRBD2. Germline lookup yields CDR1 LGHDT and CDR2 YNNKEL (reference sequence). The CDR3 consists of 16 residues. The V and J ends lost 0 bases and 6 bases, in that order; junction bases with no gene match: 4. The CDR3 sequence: CASSQDGGLAGVEQYF. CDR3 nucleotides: TGTGCCAGCAGCCAAGATGGGGGACTAGCGGGAGTCGAGCAGTACTTC.

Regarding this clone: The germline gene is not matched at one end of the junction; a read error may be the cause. CDR3 sequence reads: CASSGQNFGYTF. CDR3 nucleotide sequence: TGTGCCAGCAGTGGGCAAAACTTTGGCTACACCTTC. The gene calls are TRBV12-3 or TRBV12-4 and TRBJ1-2; D not certain. The CDR3 covers 12 residues.

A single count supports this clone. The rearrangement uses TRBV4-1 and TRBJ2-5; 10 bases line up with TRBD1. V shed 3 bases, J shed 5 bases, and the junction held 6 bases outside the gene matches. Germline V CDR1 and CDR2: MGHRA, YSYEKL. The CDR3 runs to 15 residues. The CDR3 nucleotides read TGCGCCAGCAGCCAGGGGACAGGGGTTACGGAGACCCAGTACTTC. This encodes CASSQGTGVTETQYF.